A single sample is the source of the 2 T cell receptor beta chains below, sequenced in a study of cytomegalovirus exposure and HLA in healthy donors. The PCR ran on 60 Vbeta and 13 Jbeta primers. Here immunoSEQ multiplex PCR was the method, and the copy in TCRdb shows in-frame clones only, minus some. The sample shows over 130,000 clones, 65% to 80% of them seen only once. The material sequenced was PBMCs. The source is a woman in her twenties or thirties in good health and CMV-seronegative.

The CDR3 protein is CASSLVAGGITDTQYF. Written as DNA, the CDR3 is TGTGCCAGCAGCTTAGTGGCAGGGGGCATCACAGATACGCAGTATTTT. The chain employs TRBV7-8 and TRBJ2-3; the match to TRBD1 covers 8 bases. CDR1 is SGHVS and CDR2 is FQNEAQ in the germline V gene. Trimming took 1 base from V and 2 from J; bases not matched to a gene: 5. This CDR3 has 16 residues.

J is TRBJ1-1 and V is TRBV5-1; 7 nucleotides match TRBD1. The CDR3 sequence is 14 residues long. Trimming took 7 bases from V and 4 from J; bases not matched to a gene: 10. From germline, CDR1 is SGHRS and CDR2 YFSETQ. In DNA form, the CDR3 reads TGCGCCAGCTCCGGACAGGAGATGGGCACTGAAGCTTTCTTT. Encoded protein: CASSGQEMGTEAFF.